These 16 T cell receptor beta chains originate from one sample sequenced in a study of blood T cells in healthy people across ages. Sample-barcoded 5' priming and a J-beta primer mix drove a second PCR of 7 to 11 cycles. TCRdb re-called the 5' RACE reads through MiXCR, storing one row per CDR3 protein. Of 800,000 or so distinct CDR3 sequences in the sample, about 45% were seen once. The sequenced sample consisted of blood. The receptors shown here come from an elderly man in good health.

This clonotype was counted between two and nine times. As DNA, the CDR3 is TGCAGCGCCGGCCCGGGGAGAGAGACCCAGTACTTC. Its protein is CSAGPGRETQYF. The chain recombines TRBV29-1 with TRBJ2-5, with D tentatively TRBD2 (5 bases). The CDR3 runs 12 residues. Germline V gene data show CDR1 as SQVTM and CDR2 as ANQGSEA. Trimming cost V 7 bases and J 4 bases, with 13 bases left between them.

The CDR3 DNA sequence: TGCGCCAGCAGCCCTCTACCTGGGGGGTATGAGCAGTACTTC. Its translation is CASSPLPGGYEQYF. This chain uses TRBV4-1 with TRBJ2-5; tentatively, D is TRBD2 (6 bases). Germline CDR1 MGHRA, CDR2 YSYEKL. This CDR3 is built from 14 residues. V lost 4 bases and J 11 bases, leaving 20 bases between the germline ends.

This clonotype has just a few counts. This chain joins TRBV20-1 and TRBJ1-2, with D tentatively TRBD1 (6 bases). There are 12 residues in the CDR3. Germline V gives CDR1 DFQATT, CDR2 SNEGSKA (reference sequence). Trimming took 0 bases from V and 10 from J, leaving 12 bases between them. CDR3 sequence: CSARDLWGAYTF. The CDR3 DNA is TGCAGTGCTAGAGACCTCTGGGGGGCCTACACCTTC.

This clonotype occurred a few times. The chain's CDR3 is CASRSDSYNEQFF. CDR3 sequence (DNA): TGTGCCAGCAGATCGGACAGTTACAATGAGCAGTTCTTC. This sequence joins TRBV6-2 or TRBV6-3 and TRBJ2-1; maybe TRBD1 (6 bases). CDR1 and CDR2 from the germline V gene are MNHEY and SVGEGT. This CDR3 comprises 13 residues. V gave up 6 bases and J gave up 4 bases, with 10 bases separating them.

Regarding this clonotype: A much larger clone sits a single nucleotide away, making a read error possible. The V and J genes are TRBV4-3 and TRBJ2-5; TRBD1 is a possible D gene (5 bases). Between the trimmed V and J ends, which lost 2 bases and 11 bases, there was a span of 15 bases. The V gene's germline CDR1 is LGHNA and CDR2 YSLEER. CDR3 length: 13 residues. In DNA form, the CDR3 reads TGCGCCAGCAGCCAATCCTACAGGAATGAGCAGTACTTC. It encodes CASSQSYRNEQYF.

This chain joins TRBV28 and TRBJ1-2; D perhaps matches TRBD1 (5 bases). The V end was cut by 5 bases, the J end by 8 bases, with 24 bases between. Germline values: CDR1 MDHEN, CDR2 SYDVKM. The CDR3 has 16 amino acids. CDR3 amino acids: CASSPPQLGHRLGYTF. DNA for the CDR3: TGTGCCAGCAGTCCACCCCAATTAGGACATCGCTTAGGCTACACCTTC.

This clonotype has more than one count but fewer than ten. The rearrangement joins TRBV7-9 to TRBJ2-4; D not certain. CDR1 is SEHNR and CDR2 is FQNEAQ in the germline V gene (reference sequence). The length of the CDR3 is 14 residues. V shed 1 base and J shed 13 bases, with 17 bases lying between them. CDR3 residues: CASSLVNVAASQYF. As DNA, the CDR3 is TGTGCCAGCAGCTTAGTGAACGTCGCCGCGTCCCAGTACTTC. Looking up the rest from reference TRBV7-9 and TRBJ2-4 gives the full variable domain: DTGVSQNPRHKITKRGQNVTFRCDPISEHNRLYWYRQTLGQGPEFLTYFQNEAQLEKSRLLSDRFSAERPKGSFSTLEIQRTEQGDSAMYLCASSLVNVAASQYFGAGTRLSVL.

This chain links TRBV29-1 with TRBJ2-7; D is uncertain. This CDR3 is 13 amino acids long. V gave up 0 bases and J gave up 2 bases, with 8 bases separating them. Germline V gene data show CDR1 as SQVTM and CDR2 as ANQGSEA. The CDR3 coding sequence is TGCAGCGTTGAAGACACCTCTCCCTACGAGCAGTACTTC. The encoded protein is CSVEDTSPYEQYF.

With regard to this clonotype: One junction end does not reproduce the germline sequence, and a read error may be involved. This rearrangement joins TRBV20-1 to TRBJ1-2; 7 bases map to TRBD1. Germline-derived CDR1 and CDR2 are DFQATT and SNEGSKA (reference sequence). The CDR3 totals 14 residues. CDR3 sequence reads: CSAREGTATYGCTF. The DNA of the CDR3 is TGCAGTGCTAGAGAAGGGACAGCGACCTATGGCTGCACCTTC.

In this sample, this clonotype turned up a few times. The chain combines TRBV7-9 with TRBJ2-1; either TRBD1 or TRBD2 may supply D (5 bases each). The CDR3 extends over 14 amino acids. Germline values: CDR1 SEHNR, CDR2 FQNEAQ (reference sequence). The V gene lost 5 bases and the J gene lost 5 bases, with 13 bases spanning the gap. CDR3 residues: CASSRGAENNEQFF. CDR3 nucleotide sequence: TGTGCCAGCAGCAGAGGGGCCGAGAACAATGAGCAGTTCTTC.

This sequence joins TRBV4-2 and TRBJ2-5; D is possibly TRBD1 or TRBD2 (6 bases each). The CDR3 covers 18 residues. V shed 6 bases and J shed 1 base, with 24 bases lying between them. CDR1 and CDR2 from the germline V gene are LGHNA and YNFKEQ. CDR3 in DNA: TGTGCCAGCAGTCCAAGACGGGGGCCAGAGTCCCTCCAAGAGACCCAGTACTTC. This encodes CASSPRRGPESLQETQYF.

As concerns this clonotype: An end of the junction differs from the germline gene, which may be a read error. This chain joins TRBV5-5 and TRBJ2-1; 9 bases line up with TRBD1. The germline V gene encodes CDR1 SGHKS and CDR2 YYEKEE (reference sequence). This CDR3 has 15 residues. CDR3 nucleotides: TGTGCCAGCAGCTCGAGGGACAGGGCTGGAAATGGGCAGTTCTTC. Amino acid sequence: CASSSRDRAGNGQFF.

The chain carries TRBV6-2 or TRBV6-3 and TRBJ2-1; 8 nucleotides agree with TRBD2. V lost 4 bases and J lost 13; bases outside the gene matches: 9. CDR1 is MNHEY and CDR2 is SVGEGT in the germline V gene. The length of the CDR3 is 13 residues. The CDR3 DNA follows: TGTGCCAGCAGTTCTCGGACTAGCTGGGAACAGTTCTTC. This encodes CASSSRTSWEQFF.

This clonotype showed up many times. The V and J genes are TRBV12-3 or TRBV12-4 and TRBJ2-3; D call uncertain. V was cut by 5 bases and J by 2 bases, with 14 bases left in between. This CDR3 contains 15 residues. The CDR3 spells CASSLTGGPTDTQYF. For the CDR3, the DNA is TGTGCCAGCAGTCTCACGGGCGGCCCCACAGATACGCAGTATTTT.

The chain recombines TRBV12-3 or TRBV12-4 with TRBJ2-4; possibly TRBD2 for D (6 bases). Matching the DNA end better, TRBJ2-5 makes the J call doubtful. The CDR3 sequence is 15 residues long. This chain's CDR3 is CASVPNPSAQETQYF. In nucleotides, the CDR3 is TGTGCCTCCGTCCCAAATCCTAGCGCCCAAGAGACCCAGTACTTC.

This clonotype appeared a few times. V gene TRBV7-2 combines with J gene TRBJ1-2, with D unclear. Trimming removed 0 bases from V and 0 bases from J, with 5 bases in between. Germline CDR1 SGHTA, CDR2 FQGNSA. The CDR3 length is 14 residues. In nucleotides, the CDR3 is TGTGCCAGCAGCTTAGCTACGGCTAACTATGGCTACACCTTC. Protein: CASSLATANYGYTF. The whole variable domain, filled in from reference TRBV7-2 and TRBJ1-2, reads GAGVSQSPSNKVTEKGKDVELRCDPISGHTALYWYRQSLGQGLEFLIYFQGNSAPDKSGLPSDRFSAERTGGSVSTLTIQRTQQEDSAVYLCASSLATANYGYTFGSGTRLTVV.